This T cell receptor beta chain stems from a study of T cells in tuberculosis. The protocol was immunoSEQ multiplex PCR, while the TCRdb copy is restricted to in-frame clones and leaves out a portion. The sample carries some 60,000 clones, 81% recorded once. Sorting used thawed, overnight-rested PBMC stained with anti-CD3, a viability dye and GMM-loaded CD1B tetramer. C32 glucose monomycolate from Rhodococcus equi was loaded onto the CD1B tetramers. Each donor contributed roughly 96,000 sorted tetramer-negative cells. This receptor was taken from an adult woman with latent tuberculosis. The sequenced sample was CD1b-GMM tetramer-negative cells sorted from PBMCs.

The CDR3 DNA reads as TGTGCCAGTAGTAGGAGGCGGGGGGGCACAGATACGCAGTATTTT. This encodes CASSRRRGGTDTQYF. The chain uses TRBV19 and TRBJ2-3, with 8 nucleotides matching TRBD2. The germline gives CDR1 LNHDA, CDR2 SQIVND (reference sequence). The junction had 4 bases not matched to a gene; V was cut back by 4 bases and J by 1 base. The CDR3 spans 15 residues.